The 19 T cell receptor beta chains given below trace back to one sample, sequenced in a study of regulatory T cells in long-lasting Graves disease. Investigators prepared the TCR beta libraries by applying iRepertoire HTBI primers and Arm-PCR of CDR3 regions. From the multiplex PCR reads, TCRdb called clonotypes with MiXCR, one entry per CDR3 protein. This sample has roughly 400,000 distinct CDR3 sequences, with 20% to 25% found just once. Specified time point: persistent/refractory GD, antithyroid drugs over 5 years with positive TRAb. PBMCs provided the RNA from which the TCR library was made. The starting material was peripheral blood mononuclear cells (PBMCs), obtained when the disease was refractory, from a patient treated with antithyroid drugs. The receptor source for this set is a female donor with Graves disease.

This chain links TRBV19 with TRBJ1-5; tentative D call: TRBD1 (5 bases). CDR1 LNHDA and CDR2 SQIVND come from the germline V gene (reference sequence). This CDR3 region has 15 residues. Trimming cost V 6 bases and J 11 bases, with 23 bases left between them. Here the CDR3 reads CASSLQPGDLFAQHF. The DNA for the CDR3 is TGTGCCAGTAGCCTGCAGCCTGGGGACCTTTTTGCCCAGCATTTT.

This clonotype was recorded many times. The CDR3 spells CASSFRGDSSYEQYF. The CDR3 DNA is TGTGCCAGCAGCTTCCGGGGGGACAGCTCCTACGAGCAGTACTTC. The rearrangement uses TRBV11-1 and TRBJ2-7; D may correspond to TRBD1 or TRBD2 (7 bases each). Germline CDR1 SGHAT, CDR2 FQDESV (reference sequence). The V end lost 3 bases, the J end lost 0 bases, and 12 bases lay between the germline ends. The CDR3 is 15 residues long. Combining the CDR3 with reference TRBV11-1 and TRBJ2-7 gives the whole variable domain EAEVAQSPRYKITEKSQAVAFWCDPISGHATLYWYRQILGQGPELLVQFQDESVVDDSQLPKDRFSAERLKGVDSTLKIQPAELGDSAMYLCASSFRGDSSYEQYFGPGTRLTVT.

This clonotype was counted a few times. This chain joins TRBV5-1 and TRBJ2-5; 10 nucleotides agree with TRBD1. The CDR3 length is 16 residues. The junction had 12 bases not matched to a gene; V was cut back by 5 bases and J by 5 bases. Germline CDR1 SGHRS, CDR2 YFSETQ. The CDR3 reads CASRSDRGRISETQYF. In DNA, the CDR3 is TGCGCCAGCAGATCAGACAGGGGGCGGATTTCGGAGACCCAGTACTTC.

In its sample, this clonotype was seen many times. V is TRBV28 and J is TRBJ2-5; D is undetermined. V dropped 3 bases and J dropped 5 bases, with 13 bases sitting between them. This CDR3 is built from 14 residues. Germline V gene lookup returns CDR1 MDHEN and CDR2 SYDVKM. The chain's CDR3 is CASSFAQQWETQYF. In DNA form, the CDR3 reads TGTGCCAGCAGTTTCGCCCAGCAGTGGGAGACCCAGTACTTC.

The chain carries TRBV9 and TRBJ2-5; maybe TRBD1 (6 bases). There are 18 residues in the CDR3. Germline V gene lookup returns CDR1 SGDLS and CDR2 YYNGEE. Trimming removed 4 bases at V and 1 base at J, with 23 bases between. The chain's CDR3 is CASSPRDTQLAPQETQYF. CDR3 DNA sequence: TGTGCCAGCAGCCCCCGGGACACTCAATTGGCTCCCCAAGAGACCCAGTACTTC.

This clonotype was observed many times. J is TRBJ1-2 and V is TRBV27; 8 bases match TRBD1. This CDR3 region has 18 residues. In germline, CDR1 is MNHEY, CDR2 SMNVEV (reference sequence). The junction had 13 bases not matched to a gene; V was cut back by 4 bases and J by 0 bases. CDR3 in amino acids: CASSSMGSTGDPNYGYTF. The CDR3 DNA reads as TGTGCCAGCAGTTCTATGGGTTCGACAGGGGATCCTAACTATGGCTACACCTTC.

This clonotype was observed many times. This sequence joins TRBV27 and TRBJ2-5, with 8 bases matching TRBD2. The CDR3 totals 14 residues. Germline V CDR1 and CDR2: MNHEY, SMNVEV (reference sequence). The ends lost 5 bases at V and 3 bases at J; junction bases unmatched: 5. The CDR3 DNA reads as TGTGCCAGCAGTCCGCGGGAGGCCGAAGAGACCCAGTACTTC. This codes for CASSPREAEETQYF.

This clonotype appeared many times. The V call is TRBV12-3 or TRBV12-4, the J call TRBJ2-2; D assignment may be TRBD1 or TRBD2 (5 bases each). Trimming cost V 7 bases and J 3 bases, with 12 bases left between them. The CDR3 is 14 residues long. The DNA of the CDR3 is TGTGCCAGCACTGGGACGGATTACACCGGGGAGCTGTTTTTT. Its translation: CASTGTDYTGELFF.

The chain carries TRBV7-9 and TRBJ2-7; tentative D call: TRBD1 (5 bases). Germline V gene data show CDR1 as SEHNR and CDR2 as FQNEAQ (reference sequence). There are 14 residues in the CDR3. Between the trimmed V and J ends, which lost 1 base and 4 bases, there was a span of 11 bases. CDR3 protein: CASSLEGRRYEQYF. The CDR3 nucleotides are TGTGCCAGCAGCTTAGAGGGGCGCAGATACGAGCAGTACTTC.

This clonotype turned up a few times. The chain uses TRBV7-9 and TRBJ2-2, with a tentative D call TRBD1 (6 bases). V lost 2 bases and J lost 3, with 10 bases in between. The CDR3 is made up of 15 amino acids. Germline loops: CDR1 SEHNR, CDR2 FQNEAQ (reference sequence). CDR3 DNA: TGTGCCAGCAGCTTAATACAGGGAGACACCGGGGAGCTGTTTTTT. The encoded protein is CASSLIQGDTGELFF. The full variable domain, completed using reference TRBV7-9 and TRBJ2-2, is DTGVSQNPRHKITKRGQNVTFRCDPISEHNRLYWYRQTLGQGPEFLTYFQNEAQLEKSRLLSDRFSAERPKGSFSTLEIQRTEQGDSAMYLCASSLIQGDTGELFFGEGSRLTVL.

V and J are TRBV10-1 and TRBJ2-1, with 14 bases aligning to TRBD2. V was pared by 4 bases and J by 7 bases, with 6 bases of the junction left unmatched. Germline CDR1 WNHNN, CDR2 SYGVQD (reference sequence). The CDR3 runs to 16 residues. Written as DNA, the CDR3 is TGCGCCAGCAGTGCCGGGACTAGCGGGAGAGTGAATGAGCAGTTCTTC. Translated: CASSAGTSGRVNEQFF.

This rearrangement joins TRBV20-1 to TRBJ2-2; weak D call: TRBD2 (5 bases). Trimming took off 6 bases at V and 2 bases at J, with 16 bases between the two ends. CDR3 length: 15 residues. Germline CDR1 is DFQATT and CDR2 is SNEGSKA (reference sequence). The CDR3 region has the DNA TGCAGTGCCCCTTCAAGGACTCATAACACCGGGGAGCTGTTTTTT. Encoded protein: CSAPSRTHNTGELFF.

This chain links TRBV30 with TRBJ2-6; D gene unclear. This CDR3 has 17 amino acids. V lost 2 bases and J 0 bases, leaving 14 bases between the germline ends. Germline CDR1 GTSNPN, CDR2 SVGIG (reference sequence). The CDR3 region is CAWSNWDSISGANVLTF. The CDR3 region has the DNA TGTGCCTGGAGTAATTGGGATTCCATCTCTGGGGCCAACGTCCTGACTTTC.

This clonotype was picked up a small number of times. The chain's CDR3 is CASGLVQGDRGPAVAEAFF. The CDR3 coding sequence is TGTGCTAGTGGTTTGGTACAGGGGGACAGGGGGCCCGCTGTTGCTGAAGCTTTCTTT. The V gene is TRBV12-5, the J gene TRBJ1-1; 12 positions agree with TRBD1. Trimming removed 0 bases from V and 6 bases from J; junction bases left unmatched: 14. The germline V gene has CDR1 LGHNT and CDR2 FRNRAP. The CDR3 sequence is 19 residues long.

Many counts were recorded for this clonotype. The chain is built from TRBV20-1 and TRBJ2-4, with TRBD1 as a possible D gene (6 bases). The CDR3 length is 15 residues. Between the trimmed V and J ends, which lost 1 base and 9 bases, there was a span of 19 bases. CDR1 and CDR2 (germline): DFQATT, SNEGSKA (reference sequence). The CDR3 loop is CSARAYGQPRGIQYF. CDR3 bases: TGCAGTGCTAGAGCTTACGGACAGCCCCGGGGCATTCAGTACTTC.

This sequence joins TRBV2 and TRBJ1-5; possibly TRBD1 for D (5 bases). The CDR3 totals 16 residues. Trimming stripped 7 bases from V and 2 bases from J, with 18 bases between. Germline CDR1 reads SNHLY; CDR2 reads FYNNEI. CDR3 loop: CASNPWGIEGNQPQHF. In nucleotides, the CDR3 is TGTGCCAGCAATCCCTGGGGGATTGAAGGCAATCAGCCCCAGCATTTT.

The chain joins TRBV28 to TRBJ2-5; D unclear. The CDR3 covers 12 residues. With 3 bases removed from V and 6 bases from J, the gap between germline ends came to 8 bases. The germline V gene encodes CDR1 MDHEN and CDR2 SYDVKM. The chain's CDR3 is CASSFSPQTQYF. CDR3 coding DNA: TGTGCCAGCAGTTTTTCCCCCCAGACCCAGTACTTC.

The J gene is TRBJ2-2, the V gene TRBV24-1; D is undetermined. Germline CDR1 is KGHDR and CDR2 is SFDVKD. Trimming cost V 5 bases and J 6 bases, with 9 bases left between them. This CDR3 comprises 13 residues. DNA for the CDR3: TGTGCCACCAGTGGCGGTTGGGCCGGGGAGCTGTTTTTT. Protein: CATSGGWAGELFF.

This clonotype has ten or more counts. The chain recombines TRBV27 with TRBJ2-7, with a weak D call TRBD2 (5 bases). CDR3 length: 19 amino acids. V lost 0 bases, J lost 0 bases, and 21 bases lay in between. Germline CDR1 and CDR2: MNHEY and SMNVEV (reference sequence). CDR3: CASSLSRLTHSSSSYEQYF. The CDR3 region has the DNA TGTGCCAGCAGTTTATCGAGACTAACCCACTCCTCCAGCTCCTACGAGCAGTACTTC.